These 21 T cell receptor beta chains came from one sample sequenced in a study of T cell responses to AZD1222 COVID-19 vaccine. TCRdb keeps only in-frame clones here, not all; method: immunoSEQ multiplex PCR. This table holds 150,000 or so clones, roughly 92% found once. Material: peripheral blood, obtained 28 days after the second AZD1222 dose. The receptors were sampled from an adult who received the AZD1222 COVID-19 vaccine.

The genes are TRBV2 and TRBJ2-6; D unresolved. With 1 base removed from V and 3 bases from J, the gap between germline ends came to 4 bases. Germline V gene sequence: CDR1 SNHLY, CDR2 FYNNEI. The CDR3 has 14 amino acids. In DNA form, the CDR3 reads TGTGCCAGCAGTGAAGGGATTGGGGCCAACGTCCTGACTTTC. The encoded protein is CASSEGIGANVLTF.

This chain connects TRBV6-1 to TRBJ1-5; unclear D gene. The CDR3 runs to 15 residues. Trimming removed 0 bases at V and 5 bases at J, with 11 bases between. From germline, CDR1 is MNHNS and CDR2 SASEGT. CDR3 sequence (DNA): TGTGCCAGCAGTGAAGCGGGAGTTCGGTATCAGCCCCAGCATTTT. It is translated as CASSEAGVRYQPQHF.

J is TRBJ2-7 and V is TRBV18; 7 nucleotides line up with TRBD1. The germline V gene encodes CDR1 KGHSH and CDR2 LQKENI. This CDR3 comprises 13 residues. Losses at the gene ends were 4 bases for V and 6 bases for J; bases not matched to a gene: 6. CDR3 sequence reads: CASSLKQGFEQYF. The CDR3 region has the DNA TGTGCCAGCTCACTGAAACAGGGGTTCGAGCAGTACTTC.

The V call is TRBV5-4, the J call TRBJ2-1; 9 positions agree with TRBD2. Per the germline V gene, CDR1 is SGHNT and CDR2 is YYREEE (reference sequence). V lost 4 bases and J lost 0; bases outside the gene matches: 8. The CDR3 covers 17 residues. For the CDR3, the DNA is TGTGCCAGCAGCGGGCGGGGTAGCGGGAGCTCCTACAATGAGCAGTTCTTC. Protein sequence: CASSGRGSGSSYNEQFF.

The chain combines TRBV7-2 with TRBJ2-5; TRBD2 matches at 11 bases. The CDR3 extends over 15 amino acids. The V and J ends lost 5 bases and 4 bases, in that order; junction bases with no gene match: 6. CDR1 is SGHTA and CDR2 is FQGNSA in the germline V gene. CDR3 nucleotides: TGTGCCAGCAGCATATCTAGCGGGAGGAGAGAGACCCAGTACTTC. Protein product: CASSISSGRRETQYF.

The chain is built from TRBV28 and TRBJ2-7, with 8 bases that match TRBD1. Germline V CDR1 and CDR2: MDHEN, SYDVKM. With 3 bases clipped from V and 5 bases from J, the junction kept 3 bases outside the gene matches. This CDR3 has 13 residues. This CDR3 reads CASSLDRVHEQYF. CDR3 DNA: TGTGCCAGCAGTTTGGACAGGGTCCACGAGCAGTACTTC. Full variable domain (remainder filled in from reference TRBV28 and TRBJ2-7): DVKVTQSSRYLVKRTGEKVFLECVQDMDHENMFWYRQDPGLGLRLIYFSYDVKMKEKGDIPEGYSVSREKKERFSLILESASTNQTSMYLCASSLDRVHEQYFGPGTRLTVT.

V is TRBV7-3 and J is TRBJ2-1; the D gene is possibly TRBD1 (6 bases). Germline CDR1 SGHTA, CDR2 FQGTGA. The CDR3 has 13 amino acids. Trimming stripped 3 bases from V and 4 bases from J, with 7 bases between. Written as DNA, the CDR3 is TGTGCCAGCAGCTTGACAGGTTACAATGAGCAGTTCTTC. As protein: CASSLTGYNEQFF.

V gene TRBV29-1 combines with J gene TRBJ2-1; D is unresolved. The germline gives CDR1 SQVTM, CDR2 ANQGSEA. The CDR3 runs to 14 residues. V shed 5 bases and J shed 0 bases, with 11 bases lying between them. The CDR3 protein is CSVRPSGSYNEQFF. CDR3 nucleotides: TGCAGCGTTAGGCCCTCGGGCTCCTACAATGAGCAGTTCTTC.

The J gene is TRBJ1-2, the V gene TRBV6-1, with D unclear. The V gene lost 2 bases and the J gene lost 4 bases, with 11 bases spanning the gap. The CDR3 is made up of 14 amino acids. CDR1 and CDR2 (germline): MNHNS, SASEGT. CDR3 nucleotides: TGTGCCAGCAGTGAAAGTGGTGACTTCTATGGCTACACCTTC. It translates to CASSESGDFYGYTF.

The genes are TRBV30 and TRBJ1-1; no definite D call. V lost 5 bases and J lost 3, with 7 bases in between. The CDR3 is made up of 11 amino acids. Germline CDR1 is GTSNPN and CDR2 is SVGIG (reference sequence). CDR3 sequence: CAWGQYTEAFF. CDR3 nucleotide sequence: TGTGCCTGGGGGCAATACACTGAAGCTTTCTTT.

This clone was counted once. V usage is TRBV7-2 and J usage is TRBJ2-5; no definite D call. Trimming removed 5 bases from V and 0 bases from J, with 13 bases in between. This CDR3 is built from 15 residues. Germline V gives CDR1 SGHTA, CDR2 FQGNSA. CDR3 DNA sequence: TGTGCCAGCAGCCAAGGGTTGGGGTACCAAGAGACCCAGTACTTC. Its translation is CASSQGLGYQETQYF.

CDR3 residues: CASSLGGKGNIQYF. DNA for the CDR3: TGTGCCAGCAGTTTAGGAGGGAAGGGAAACATTCAGTACTTC. This chain uses TRBV28 with TRBJ2-4; tentatively, D is TRBD2 (6 bases). Germline V lookup: CDR1 MDHEN, CDR2 SYDVKM. Between the trimmed V and J ends, which lost 2 bases and 6 bases, there was a span of 11 bases. The CDR3 covers 14 residues. Based on the CDR3 plus reference TRBV28 and TRBJ2-4, the full variable domain is DVKVTQSSRYLVKRTGEKVFLECVQDMDHENMFWYRQDPGLGLRLIYFSYDVKMKEKGDIPEGYSVSREKKERFSLILESASTNQTSMYLCASSLGGKGNIQYFGAGTRLSVL.

This sequence joins TRBV6-5 and TRBJ1-6; 8 nucleotides align to TRBD1. V lost 4 bases, J lost 10 bases, and 6 bases stayed unmatched. The CDR3 spans 14 residues. Germline V CDR1 and CDR2: MNHEY, SVGAGI. The CDR3 sequence: CASSSGTGSSPLHF. The DNA of the CDR3 is TGTGCCAGCAGTTCCGGGACAGGATCCTCACCCCTCCACTTT.

This clone came up once. The chain is built from TRBV6-5 and TRBJ2-5; unclear D gene. CDR3 length: 13 residues. The V end lost 0 bases, the J end lost 5 bases, and 7 bases lay between the germline ends. Germline lookup yields CDR1 MNHEY and CDR2 SVGAGI. CDR3 sequence: CASSYSYGETQYF. DNA for the CDR3: TGTGCCAGCAGTTACTCTTACGGGGAGACCCAGTACTTC.

The chain links TRBV4-1 to TRBJ2-5; D is perhaps TRBD1 or TRBD2 (5 bases each). Germline CDR1 MGHRA, CDR2 YSYEKL. Deletions cut 4 bases from V and 5 bases from J, with 17 bases between. CDR3 length equals 15 residues. CDR3 in amino acids: CASSLLAGTPETQYF. In nucleotides, the CDR3 is TGCGCCAGCAGCCTCCTAGCTGGGACCCCGGAGACCCAGTACTTC.

The rearrangement uses TRBV6-5 and TRBJ1-2; 7 bases fit TRBD1. The CDR3 contains 14 residues. Germline-derived CDR1 and CDR2 are MNHEY and SVGAGI. The junction had 6 bases not matched to a gene; V was cut back by 2 bases and J by 6 bases. The CDR3 reads CASSYETGVDGYTF. The DNA for the CDR3 is TGTGCCAGCAGTTACGAAACAGGGGTTGATGGCTACACCTTC.

The V gene is TRBV4-3, the J gene TRBJ1-2; a possible D gene is TRBD1 (5 bases). V was pared by 0 bases and J by 3 bases, with 8 bases between. The CDR3 sequence is 14 residues long. Germline V CDR1 and CDR2: LGHNA, YSLEER. The CDR3 DNA reads as TGCGCCAGCAGCCAAGATCTAGGGGACTATGGCTACACCTTC. It specifies CASSQDLGDYGYTF.

The chain is built from TRBV7-9 and TRBJ2-6; D is perhaps TRBD1 (5 bases). The V gene's germline CDR1 is SEHNR and CDR2 FQNEAQ (reference sequence). The CDR3 covers 18 residues. V was shortened by 2 bases and J by 0 bases, with 14 bases between the two germline ends. The CDR3, as DNA: TGTGCCAGCAGCTTACCTCGCGGACACCTCTCTGGGGCCAACGTCCTGACTTTC. Translating gives CASSLPRGHLSGANVLTF.

The gene calls are TRBV18 and TRBJ2-5; TRBD2 matches 11 bases. J gave up 5 bases and V 5 bases, and 7 bases lay outside the gene matches. Germline V gene lookup returns CDR1 KGHSH and CDR2 LQKENI. The CDR3 totals 15 residues. The CDR3 region has the DNA TGTGCCAGCTCAACACTAGCGGGAGAATCGGAGACCCAGTACTTC. Encoded protein: CASSTLAGESETQYF.

The rearrangement joins TRBV30 to TRBJ1-5; no clear D gene. CDR3 length equals 12 residues. V gave up 0 bases and J gave up 6 bases, with 6 bases separating them. Germline CDR1 is GTSNPN and CDR2 is SVGIG (reference sequence). CDR3 residues: CAWSVLGQPQHF. Here the CDR3 DNA reads TGTGCCTGGAGTGTACTTGGTCAGCCCCAGCATTTT.

V usage is TRBV27 and J usage is TRBJ1-1, with no clear D. Between the trimmed V and J ends, which lost 3 bases and 1 base, there was a span of 9 bases. This CDR3 is built from 14 residues. Germline loops: CDR1 MNHEY, CDR2 SMNVEV (reference sequence). The CDR3 nucleotides are TGTGCCAGCAGTTTTGGGAGGAGGAACACTGAAGCTTTCTTT. Its protein is CASSFGRRNTEAFF.